What follows are 29 T cell receptor beta chains derived from one specimen sequenced in a study of response to subunit inactivated influenza vaccine. MiXCR, applied by TCRdb to the RT-PCR reads, yields one record per CDR3 protein. The repertoire includes about 530,000 distinct CDR3 sequences, about 12% of them detected once, and 10% to 13% sits in the top ten. Sequences were derived from PBMCs from blood, sampled on the day of vaccination. These receptors were obtained from a man aged 45-65 years who received an inactivated influenza vaccine.

This clonotype has more than one count but fewer than ten. J is TRBJ2-5 and V is TRBV12-3 or TRBV12-4; D may correspond to TRBD1 or TRBD2 (5 bases each). The CDR3 contains 13 residues. The V end was cut by 7 bases, the J end by 1 base, with 10 bases between. CDR3 sequence: CASNLGGQETQYF. CDR3 DNA sequence: TGTGCCAGCAACCTTGGGGGCCAAGAGACCCAGTACTTC.

V gene TRBV20-1 combines with J gene TRBJ1-5; the D gene is possibly TRBD1 (5 bases). Germline CDR1 is DFQATT and CDR2 is SNEGSKA (reference sequence). There are 11 residues in the CDR3. The V gene lost 5 bases and the J gene lost 14 bases, with 16 bases spanning the gap. The CDR3 DNA sequence: TGCAGTGCTGAAATACAGGCCAGGGAGCATTTT. Protein: CSAEIQAREHF.

The V call is TRBV30, the J call TRBJ1-5; 8 positions match TRBD1. V was clipped by 2 bases and J by 6 bases; unmatched bases: 3. CDR3 length equals 13 residues. Per germline, CDR1 GTSNPN and CDR2 SVGIG (reference sequence). The CDR3, as DNA: TGTGCCTGGAGTCTACAGGGGGGTCAGCCCCAGCATTTT. It is translated as CAWSLQGGQPQHF.

The table lists this clonotype with a few counts. V usage is TRBV7-6 and J usage is TRBJ1-1; 9 bases line up with TRBD1. CDR1 and CDR2 (germline): SGHVS, FNYEAQ. After removal of 5 bases from V and 1 base from J, the junction contained 5 bases not matched to a gene. CDR3 length equals 15 residues. CDR3 protein: CASSPGQGRNTEAFF. The CDR3 region has the DNA TGTGCCAGCAGCCCGGGACAGGGCAGGAACACTGAAGCTTTCTTT.

This clonotype was seen a handful of times. The V gene is TRBV5-8, the J gene TRBJ2-1; 8 bases agree with TRBD1. The V gene end was trimmed by 0 bases and the J gene end by 9 bases; junction bases not matched to a gene: 8. The CDR3 runs to 15 residues. CDR1 and CDR2 from the germline V gene are SGHTS and YDEGEE. CDR3 nucleotide sequence: TGTGCCAGCAGCTTGGCCAGGGGGCGGTGGGGTGAGCAGTTCTTC. It encodes CASSLARGRWGEQFF.

The chain uses TRBV7-2 and TRBJ2-7; 8 positions agree with TRBD2. CDR1 SGHTA and CDR2 FQGNSA come from the germline V gene. Trimming cost V 1 base and J 6 bases; bases outside gene matches: 8. The CDR3 totals 15 residues. CDR3 coding DNA: TGTGCCAGCAGCTTAGGAACGGGAGGGCCACTCGAGCAGTACTTC. Protein: CASSLGTGGPLEQYF.

In its sample, this clonotype was seen a few times. The chain carries TRBV7-9 and TRBJ2-7, with 9 bases identical to TRBD1. Germline assignment: CDR1 SEHNR and CDR2 FQNEAQ (reference sequence). The V gene end was trimmed by 7 bases and the J gene end by 5 bases; junction bases not matched to a gene: 12. The CDR3 is 15 residues long. This CDR3 reads CASTLGTGTIHEQYF. DNA of the CDR3: TGTGCCAGCACCCTCGGGACAGGGACTATCCACGAGCAGTACTTC.

This clonotype was observed a few times. The V and J genes are TRBV15 and TRBJ2-3, with TRBD2 as a possible D gene (7 bases). CDR1 is LNHNV and CDR2 is YYDKDF in the germline V gene (reference sequence). The CDR3 contains 18 residues. V dropped 0 bases and J dropped 4 bases, with 20 bases sitting between them. The CDR3 DNA sequence: TGTGCCACCAGCAGAGAGAAGGGAGGGGGGGCCAGGGCAGATACGCAGTATTTT. It translates to CATSREKGGGARADTQYF. The variable domain in full, completed from reference TRBV15 and TRBJ2-3, reads DAMVIQNPRYQVTQFGKPVTLSCSQTLNHNVMYWYQQKSSQAPKLLFHYYDKDFNNEADTPDNFQSRRPNTSFCFLDIRSPGLGDTAMYLCATSREKGGGARADTQYFGPGTRLTVL.

This clonotype was counted ten times or more. J is TRBJ1-2 and V is TRBV12-3 or TRBV12-4, with unresolved D. V lost 4 bases and J lost 8, with 5 bases in between. The CDR3 has 10 residues. The CDR3, as DNA: TGTGCCAGCAGTTCTAAAGGCTACACCTTC. Translation: CASSSKGYTF.

This clonotype came up many times. The chain couples TRBV19 to TRBJ2-1; D call uncertain. Germline CDR1 reads LNHDA; CDR2 reads SQIVND (reference sequence). V was pared by 1 base and J by 5 bases, with 18 bases between. CDR3 length equals 17 residues. CDR3 region: CASSIGLGALGDNEQFF. In DNA, the CDR3 is TGTGCCAGTAGTATAGGTCTGGGCGCCCTTGGGGACAATGAGCAGTTCTTC.

The chain employs TRBV18 and TRBJ2-5, with 12 positions matching TRBD2. CDR3 length equals 18 residues. From germline, CDR1 is KGHSH and CDR2 LQKENI. J was trimmed by 6 bases and V by 5 bases; bases with no gene match: 16. CDR3 amino acids: CASSSALGLAGNLQTQYF. DNA for the CDR3: TGTGCCAGCTCATCAGCCTTAGGACTAGCGGGAAATTTGCAGACCCAGTACTTC.

This clonotype was seen a few times. This chain joins TRBV12-3 or TRBV12-4 and TRBJ2-1; 7 bases map to TRBD2. V dropped 0 bases and J dropped 8; count of bases not matched to a gene: 4. CDR3 length: 14 residues. DNA for the CDR3: TGTGCCAGCAGTTTAGCGGGAGGGGAGGATGAGCAGTTCTTC. Amino acid sequence: CASSLAGGEDEQFF.

CDR3 in amino acids: CASSDGTGGQVEQYF. CDR3 coding DNA: TGTGCCAGCAGCGACGGGACAGGGGGCCAGGTCGAGCAGTACTTC. V usage is TRBV9 and J usage is TRBJ2-7, with TRBD1 identical over 12 bases. J was trimmed by 6 bases and V by 3 bases; bases with no gene match: 7. This CDR3 region has 15 residues. Germline assignment: CDR1 SGDLS and CDR2 YYNGEE. The complete variable domain, with remaining parts taken from reference TRBV9 and TRBJ2-7, reads DSGVTQTPKHLITATGQRVTLRCSPRSGDLSVYWYQQSLDQGLQFLIQYYNGEERAKGNILERFSAQQFPDLHSELNLSSLELGDSALYFCASSDGTGGQVEQYFGPGTRLTVT.

The chain carries TRBV9 and TRBJ2-2; D possibly corresponds to TRBD1 (6 bases). Germline CDR1 is SGDLS and CDR2 is YYNGEE. The V end was cut by 6 bases, the J end by 4 bases, with 13 bases between. The CDR3 covers 14 residues. CDR3 in amino acids: CASMTGPSTGELFF. The DNA of the CDR3 is TGTGCCAGCATGACAGGTCCTTCCACCGGGGAGCTGTTTTTT.

This clonotype was seen only a few times. The genes are TRBV11-1 and TRBJ2-7; 8 bases fit TRBD2. There are 15 residues in the CDR3. CDR1 is SGHAT and CDR2 is FQDESV in the germline V gene (reference sequence). V was pared by 5 bases and J by 3 bases, with 9 bases of the junction left unmatched. This CDR3 reads CASSQTGTSGYEQYF. The CDR3 DNA is TGTGCCAGCAGCCAAACCGGGACTAGTGGCTACGAGCAGTACTTC.

This chain uses TRBV10-3 with TRBJ2-3, with D perhaps TRBD2 (5 bases). Germline V gene data show CDR1 as ENHRY and CDR2 as SYGVKD. V was shortened by 2 bases and J by 4 bases, with 13 bases between the two germline ends. The CDR3 length is 15 residues. The CDR3 nucleotides read TGTGCCATCAGTGAGGTGGGAGTTGTAGCAGATACGCAGTATTTT. This translates into CAISEVGVVADTQYF.

This chain uses TRBV12-3 or TRBV12-4 with TRBJ2-7; no clear D gene. V was trimmed by 7 bases and J by 5 bases, leaving 12 bases between them. This CDR3 spans 12 amino acids. CDR3 in DNA: TGTGCCAGCAATGGGGTAGGGAACGAGCAGTACTTC. Protein: CASNGVGNEQYF.

The V call is TRBV10-3, the J call TRBJ2-7, with D tentatively TRBD2 (5 bases). CDR3 size: 13 residues. Per germline, CDR1 ENHRY and CDR2 SYGVKD. Deletions cut 2 bases from V and 6 bases from J, with 11 bases between. This CDR3 is CAISEPYGVEQYF. CDR3 DNA sequence: TGTGCCATCAGTGAGCCCTACGGGGTCGAGCAGTACTTC.

This clonotype was counted many times. At one boundary the junction diverges from the germline segment, which might be a read error. J is TRBJ2-1 and V is TRBV12-3 or TRBV12-4, with 8 bases identical to TRBD1. The CDR3 runs to 13 residues. This chain's CDR3 is CASSPTTGVEEFF. The CDR3 DNA reads TGTGCCAGCAGTCCGACGACAGGGGTTGAGGAGTTCTTC.

The gene calls are TRBV20-1 and TRBJ2-5; 8 positions agree with TRBD1. CDR3 length equals 13 residues. Germline trimming cut 4 bases from V and 5 bases from J; bases unmatched to any gene: 6. Germline values: CDR1 DFQATT, CDR2 SNEGSKA (reference sequence). Here the CDR3 DNA reads TGCAGTGCTAAGGACAGGGCAGGGGAGACCCAGTACTTC. Its protein is CSAKDRAGETQYF.

This clonotype was counted many times. The CDR3 protein is CASSLMGNTEAFF. The CDR3 nucleotides are TGTGCCAGCAGTTTAATGGGGAACACTGAAGCTTTCTTT. The chain links TRBV12-3 or TRBV12-4 to TRBJ1-1; D is undetermined. Trimming cost V 2 bases and J 1 base, with 5 bases left between them. There are 13 residues in the CDR3.

CDR3 nucleotide sequence: TGCGCCAGCAGCCTTCAGCTGACTAGCGGAAACTTGGAGCAGTACTTC. Its translation is CASSLQLTSGNLEQYF. The gene calls are TRBV4-1 and TRBJ2-7; 9 bases align to TRBD2. The V segment lost 4 bases and the J segment 7 bases; nucleotides outside the gene matches: 14. The CDR3 runs to 16 residues. Germline V gene sequence: CDR1 MGHRA, CDR2 YSYEKL.

V usage is TRBV7-2 and J usage is TRBJ2-3; TRBD1 agrees at 7 bases. The trim removed 2 bases at V and 3 bases at J, leaving 8 bases unmatched. CDR1 SGHTA and CDR2 FQGNSA come from the germline V gene. This CDR3 has 16 amino acids. The CDR3 bases are TGTGCCAGCAGCTTACGGGGACAGCTAATGACAGATACGCAGTATTTT. It specifies CASSLRGQLMTDTQYF.

This clonotype has more than one count but fewer than ten. The chain employs TRBV7-9 and TRBJ1-3; no clear D. V dropped 9 bases and J dropped 3 bases, with 12 bases sitting between them. Germline CDR1 SEHNR, CDR2 FQNEAQ (reference sequence). This CDR3 region has 13 residues. The CDR3 is CASAQDIGNTIYF. The CDR3, as DNA: TGTGCCAGTGCCCAAGATATTGGAAACACCATATATTTT.

In its sample, this clonotype was seen a few times. The chain is built from TRBV20-1 and TRBJ2-3; 9 bases fit TRBD2. V was pared by 0 bases and J by 2 bases, with 6 bases of the junction left unmatched. The CDR3 covers 16 residues. Germline CDR1 reads DFQATT; CDR2 reads SNEGSKA (reference sequence). CDR3 loop: CSARDPTSGFTDTQYF. CDR3 bases: TGCAGTGCTAGAGATCCGACTAGCGGATTCACAGATACGCAGTATTTT.

Worth noting for this clonotype: This CDR3 is missing its conserved last phenylalanine or tryptophan, likely due to a read error. CDR3 region: CASSYGTLTGELFL. The CDR3 DNA is TGTGCCAGCAGTTACGGGACTCTCACCGGGGAGCTGTTTTTA. J is TRBJ2-2 and V is TRBV12-3 or TRBV12-4, with a possible D match to TRBD2 (6 bases). This CDR3 contains 14 residues. Trimming took off 4 bases at V and 4 bases at J, with 10 bases between the two ends.

The chain links TRBV7-2 to TRBJ2-7; D unclear. The CDR3 is 13 residues long. The V gene's germline CDR1 is SGHTA and CDR2 FQGNSA. V lost 5 bases and J 3 bases, leaving 11 bases between the germline ends. This CDR3 is CASSLRIDYEQYF. In DNA form, the CDR3 reads TGTGCCAGCAGCCTTCGGATCGACTACGAGCAGTACTTC.

CDR3: CSGGTGLRNYNEQFF. The CDR3 region has the DNA TGTTCCGGGGGGACAGGGCTTCGAAACTACAATGAGCAGTTCTTC. This chain connects TRBV28 to TRBJ2-1, with 9 positions matching TRBD1. The CDR3 is 15 amino acids. Germline loops: CDR1 MDHEN, CDR2 SYDVKM.

The chain uses TRBV9 and TRBJ2-5; 7 positions match TRBD1. From germline, CDR1 is SGDLS and CDR2 YYNGEE. Germline trimming cut 0 bases from V and 0 bases from J; bases unmatched to any gene: 2. The length of the CDR3 is 15 residues. CDR3 DNA sequence: TGTGCCAGCAGCGTAGGGACAGGCTACCAAGAGACCCAGTACTTC. This sequence encodes CASSVGTGYQETQYF.